One and the same sample provided the 17 T cell receptor beta chains below, sequenced in a study of OX40 agonist ivuxolimab in advanced cancers. Some clones are missing from TCRdb's copy, which holds only in-frame ones; the method was immunoSEQ multiplex PCR. The profile shows around 72,000 clones, more than 70% of them singletons. Sequencing used CD4+ or CD8+ T cells sorted from blood, obtained in a trial of the OX40 agonist ivuxolimab. The receptors originated from an adult with an advanced solid tumor such as melanoma, head and neck, liver or kidney cancer.

A few counts support this clone. The V and J genes are TRBV2 and TRBJ2-5, with 8 nucleotides matching TRBD2. This CDR3 contains 14 residues. V gave up 5 bases and J gave up 2 bases; unmatched junction bases: 4. CDR1 and CDR2 from the germline V gene are SNHLY and FYNNEI. The CDR3, as DNA: TGTGCCAGCAGTCCAGCGGGGGCACAAGAGACCCAGTACTTC. Encoded protein: CASSPAGAQETQYF. The full variable domain, with the rest looked up from reference TRBV2 and TRBJ2-5, is EPEVTQTPSHQVTQMGQEVILRCVPISNHLYFYWYRQILGQKVEFLVSFYNNEISEKSEIFDDQFSVERPDGSNFTLKIRSTKLEDSAMYFCASSPAGAQETQYFGPGTRLLVL.

The chain uses TRBV9 and TRBJ2-1; perhaps D is TRBD1 or TRBD2 (5 bases each). Trimming left V 3 bases short and J 7 bases short, with 17 bases between. The CDR3 length is 15 residues. The V gene's germline CDR1 is SGDLS and CDR2 YYNGEE. CDR3 sequence: CASSEGTPLGNEQFF. CDR3 nucleotides: TGTGCCAGCAGCGAGGGGACCCCCCTGGGGAATGAGCAGTTCTTC.

The V gene is TRBV2, the J gene TRBJ1-4; the D gene is possibly TRBD1 (5 bases). This CDR3 is 13 amino acids long. CDR1 and CDR2 from the germline V gene are SNHLY and FYNNEI. Trimming stripped 6 bases from V and 5 bases from J, with 10 bases between. This CDR3 reads CASSGTGNEKLFF. In DNA, the CDR3 is TGTGCCAGCAGCGGGACTGGGAATGAAAAACTGTTTTTT. The whole variable domain, remainder taken from reference TRBV2 and TRBJ1-4, is EPEVTQTPSHQVTQMGQEVILRCVPISNHLYFYWYRQILGQKVEFLVSFYNNEISEKSEIFDDQFSVERPDGSNFTLKIRSTKLEDSAMYFCASSGTGNEKLFFGSGTQLSVL.

The gene calls are TRBV5-4 and TRBJ2-1, with 14 bases aligning to TRBD2. Germline CDR1 is SGHNT and CDR2 is YYREEE (reference sequence). V dropped 0 bases and J dropped 6; count of bases not matched to a gene: 2. This CDR3 region has 16 residues. The CDR3 sequence is CASSLGLAGGLNEQFF. The CDR3 DNA reads TGTGCCAGCAGCTTGGGACTAGCGGGAGGGCTCAATGAGCAGTTCTTC.

The V gene is TRBV6-6, the J gene TRBJ1-2; 8 nucleotides line up with TRBD1. Germline CDR1 is MNHNY and CDR2 is SVGAGI (reference sequence). CDR3 length: 15 residues. Germline trimming cut 7 bases from V and 2 bases from J; bases unmatched to any gene: 9. This CDR3 reads CASIMETGENYGYTF. Written as DNA, the CDR3 is TGTGCCAGCATCATGGAGACAGGGGAAAACTATGGCTACACCTTC.

This chain joins TRBV19 and TRBJ1-5; D may be TRBD1 (5 bases). From germline, CDR1 is LNHDA and CDR2 SQIVND (reference sequence). This CDR3 has 13 amino acids. V lost 7 bases to trimming and J lost 6 bases, with 13 bases between them. The CDR3, as DNA: TGTGCCAGTACCACGACAGTTGGTCAGCCCCAGCATTTT. Translated: CASTTTVGQPQHF.

V usage is TRBV11-2 and J usage is TRBJ2-5; D is unclear. The CDR3 covers 11 residues. CDR1 and CDR2 (germline): SGHAT, FQNNGV. V was pared by 2 bases and J by 5 bases, with 3 bases between. CDR3 sequence: CASSLLETQYF. CDR3 in DNA: TGTGCCAGCAGCTTACTTGAGACCCAGTACTTC.

In its sample, this clone was seen a few times. The gene calls are TRBV27 and TRBJ1-2; D is possibly TRBD1 (6 bases). The V end lost 4 bases, the J end lost 7 bases, and 13 bases lay between the germline ends. Germline V gene sequence: CDR1 MNHEY, CDR2 SMNVEV (reference sequence). This CDR3 region has 13 residues. CDR3 residues: CASSWGGDRGYTF. The CDR3 coding sequence is TGTGCCAGCAGTTGGGGGGGCGACCGTGGCTACACCTTC.

The rearrangement links TRBV6-5 to TRBJ2-3, with a tentative D call TRBD1 (6 bases). With 1 base removed from V and 3 bases from J, the gap between germline ends came to 14 bases. Germline CDR1 reads MNHEY; CDR2 reads SVGAGI. The CDR3 is 16 residues long. The CDR3 DNA reads as TGTGCCAGCAGTTACTTACAGGGCTGGAGTACAGATACGCAGTATTTT. It yields the protein CASSYLQGWSTDTQYF.

J is TRBJ2-7 and V is TRBV7-9; 7 bases agree with TRBD1. The CDR3 is made up of 13 amino acids. CDR1 and CDR2 (germline): SEHNR, FQNEAQ (reference sequence). V trimming: 5 bases; J trimming: 9 bases; junction bases outside the gene matches: 10. The CDR3 DNA is TGTGCCAGCAGCGAACGACAGGGTAGTGGGCAGTACTTC. Its translation is CASSERQGSGQYF. The full variable domain, its missing parts supplied by reference TRBV7-9 and TRBJ2-7, is DTGVSQNPRHKITKRGQNVTFRCDPISEHNRLYWYRQTLGQGPEFLTYFQNEAQLEKSRLLSDRFSAERPKGSFSTLEIQRTEQGDSAMYLCASSERQGSGQYFGPGTRLTVT.

The chain couples TRBV25-1 to TRBJ1-1, with D hard to call. Looked up from germline, CDR1 is MGHDK and CDR2 is SYGVNS. V lost 6 bases, J lost 0 bases, and 8 bases lay in between. The CDR3 sequence is 13 residues long. The CDR3 sequence: CASSKGMNTEAFF. CDR3 in DNA: TGTGCCAGCAGCAAGGGAATGAACACTGAAGCTTTCTTT.

The chain has TRBV2 and TRBJ1-1; D remains ambiguous. V dropped 6 bases and J dropped 2 bases, with 10 bases sitting between them. The CDR3 covers 13 residues. Germline CDR1 and CDR2: SNHLY and FYNNEI. This CDR3 is CASRTSGNTEAFF. In nucleotides, the CDR3 is TGTGCCAGCAGGACGTCCGGAAACACTGAAGCTTTCTTT. Filled out from reference TRBV2 and TRBJ1-1, the complete variable domain reads EPEVTQTPSHQVTQMGQEVILRCVPISNHLYFYWYRQILGQKVEFLVSFYNNEISEKSEIFDDQFSVERPDGSNFTLKIRSTKLEDSAMYFCASRTSGNTEAFFGQGTRLTVV.

This clone appeared once. This sequence joins TRBV5-1 and TRBJ2-1; D call uncertain. This CDR3 has 15 amino acids. CDR1 is SGHRS, CDR2 YFSETQ, per germline. Trimming stripped 3 bases from V and 2 bases from J, with 12 bases between. Here the CDR3 reads CASSSVPRAYNEQFF. CDR3 DNA sequence: TGCGCCAGCAGCTCGGTCCCAAGGGCCTACAATGAGCAGTTCTTC.

The gene calls are TRBV6-5 and TRBJ2-7; possible D gene TRBD1, 6 bases. This CDR3 has 15 residues. Germline loops: CDR1 MNHEY, CDR2 SVGAGI. V shed 3 bases and J shed 0 bases, with 12 bases lying between them. This CDR3 reads CASSYLPQGSYEQYF. In DNA form, the CDR3 reads TGTGCCAGCAGTTATCTCCCACAGGGCTCCTACGAGCAGTACTTC.

J is TRBJ2-7 and V is TRBV14; 7 nucleotides agree with TRBD2. The CDR3 extends over 14 amino acids. Germline V gene data show CDR1 as SGHDN and CDR2 as FVKESK. Unmatched junction bases numbered 4, after V lost 0 bases and J lost 5 bases. The CDR3 DNA is TGTGCCAGCAGCCAAGACCCGGGAGGCCACGAGCAGTACTTC. Translating it yields CASSQDPGGHEQYF.

The rearrangement joins TRBV5-1 to TRBJ1-2, with D possibly TRBD1 on 6 matching bases. V was shortened by 4 bases and J by 0 bases, with 13 bases between the two germline ends. Germline CDR1 reads SGHRS; CDR2 reads YFSETQ. The CDR3 is made up of 15 amino acids. The CDR3 loop is CASSGGGFANYGYTF. Here the CDR3 DNA reads TGCGCCAGCAGCGGCGGGGGCTTCGCTAACTATGGCTACACCTTC.

Only a few counts were recorded for this clone. The chain links TRBV30 to TRBJ1-5; tentatively, D is TRBD1 (5 bases). CDR3 size: 16 residues. Germline V gene sequence: CDR1 GTSNPN, CDR2 SVGIG (reference sequence). The germline V and J ends were trimmed by 2 bases and 4 bases, with 18 bases remaining between them. The CDR3 protein is CAWSPPQARKNQPQHF. CDR3 DNA: TGTGCCTGGAGTCCCCCACAGGCTAGAAAGAATCAGCCCCAGCATTTT.